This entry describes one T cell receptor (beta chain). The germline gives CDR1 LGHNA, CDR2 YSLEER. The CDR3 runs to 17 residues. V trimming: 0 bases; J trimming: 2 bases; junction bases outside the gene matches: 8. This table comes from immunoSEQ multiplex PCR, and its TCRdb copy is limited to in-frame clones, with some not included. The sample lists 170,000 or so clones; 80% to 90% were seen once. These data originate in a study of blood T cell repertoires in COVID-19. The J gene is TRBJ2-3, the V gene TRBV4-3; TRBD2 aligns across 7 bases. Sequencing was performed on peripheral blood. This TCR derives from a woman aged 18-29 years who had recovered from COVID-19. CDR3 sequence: CASSQDLGGRVTDTQYF. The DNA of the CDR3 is TGCGCCAGCAGCCAAGATTTAGGAGGGAGGGTCACAGATACGCAGTATTTT.